This T cell receptor (beta chain) was retrieved from a study of T cells in Graves' hyperthyroidism and ophthalmopathy. It was considered stable Graves' hyperthyroidism when ophthalmopathy did not progress within 18 months. TCR beta CDR3 region amplification was performed from RNA transcripts. The primer set for the first-round RT-PCR of the TCR CDR3 was HTBI. MiXCR, applied by TCRdb to the multiplex PCR reads, yields one record per CDR3 protein. The sample includes hundreds of thousands of distinct CDR3 sequences, roughly 40% of them seen just once. Details on this clonotype: What it recognizes is unknown.

Study-wide findings and caveats: Separating ophthalmopathy from stable hyperthyroidism was achieved by a 13 V-J model. Most clonotypes expanded in the thyroid (above 0.001) were also present in blood.

The junction had 13 bases not matched to a gene; V was cut back by 7 bases and J by 0 bases. CDR3 length equals 18 residues. From germline, CDR1 is ENHRY and CDR2 SYGVKD. Sequencing input: blood. The source of this sequence is a man between 18 and 29 years old with Graves' hyperthyroidism. The chain couples TRBV10-3 to TRBJ1-4; 8 bases agree with TRBD1. The CDR3 nucleotides are TGTGCCATCATTCTCGGACAGGGAGGAGTTGCAACTAATGAAAAACTGTTTTTT. Translating gives CAIILGQGGVATNEKLFF.